This is a list of T cell receptor beta chains from one sample in a study of blood T cell repertoires in COVID-19. The table came from immunoSEQ multiplex PCR; TCRdb's copy has only in-frame clones and leaves some out. This table has about 210,000 clones, 80% to 90% appearing once. Sequences were obtained from PBMCs or T cells enriched from blood (not recorded which). Receptor source: a woman aged 40-49 years with acute COVID-19. The CDR3 runs from the conserved cysteine through the conserved F or W. The size entry is marked missing in some rows and otherwise reads once, few, many or a size class.

>16|.|TRBV11-2
CASSLMWGQGTEKLFF
>14|few|TRBV7-3
CASSLAGGIYEQYF
>13|.|TRBV28
CASREITGYGYTF
>15|.|TRBV5-8
CASSLNRNRNYGYTF
>14|.|TRBV13
CATSVGSSYNEQFF
>17|.|TRBV21-1
CASSKGSLDRPLEKLFF
>16|few|TRBV5-1
CASSLDGTKGYNEQFF
>15|once|TRBV6-5
CASSAGTGNTGELFF
>17|.|TRBV28
CASSLPPASGRTDTQYF
>15|.|TRBV28
CASSRQVLAKNIQYF
>13|.|TRBV30
CAWSRGAEDEQFF
>14|.|TRBV12-2
CASRFGVRCQPQHF
>13|few|TRBV18
CASSPGQNYEQYF
>14|.|TRBV15
CATSREGQGYGYTF
>15|once|TRBV18
CASSPNRDRDNEQFF
>11|.|TRBV28
CVTGGIYGYTF
>15|.|TRBV19
CASSPTGGTNYGYTF
>10|.|TRBV29-1
CSVGGHEQFF
>15|.|TRBV6-2/TRBV6-3
CASSRGGTGNQPQHF
>15|.|TRBV7-9
CASSRLAIEYYEQYF
>14|.|TRBV28
CASSLRQVNSPLHF
>15|once|TRBV5-8
CASSLEGLAGDGQYF